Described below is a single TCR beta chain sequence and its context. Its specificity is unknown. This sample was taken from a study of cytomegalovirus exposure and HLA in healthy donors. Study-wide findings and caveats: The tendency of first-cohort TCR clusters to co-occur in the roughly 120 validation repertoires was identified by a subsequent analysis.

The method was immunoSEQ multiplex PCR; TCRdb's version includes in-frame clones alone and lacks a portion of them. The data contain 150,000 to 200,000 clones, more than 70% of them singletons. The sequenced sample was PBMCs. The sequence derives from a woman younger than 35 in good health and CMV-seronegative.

CDR3 DNA: TGTGCCTCCTCCCACCTTTCAGGGACCATATATTTT. This translates into CASSHLSGTIYF. The chain joins TRBV30 to TRBJ1-3, with a possible D match to TRBD1 (5 bases). Trimming took off 7 bases at V and 10 bases at J, with 17 bases between the two ends. Germline-derived CDR1 and CDR2 are GTSNPN and SVGIG (reference sequence). The CDR3 consists of 12 residues.